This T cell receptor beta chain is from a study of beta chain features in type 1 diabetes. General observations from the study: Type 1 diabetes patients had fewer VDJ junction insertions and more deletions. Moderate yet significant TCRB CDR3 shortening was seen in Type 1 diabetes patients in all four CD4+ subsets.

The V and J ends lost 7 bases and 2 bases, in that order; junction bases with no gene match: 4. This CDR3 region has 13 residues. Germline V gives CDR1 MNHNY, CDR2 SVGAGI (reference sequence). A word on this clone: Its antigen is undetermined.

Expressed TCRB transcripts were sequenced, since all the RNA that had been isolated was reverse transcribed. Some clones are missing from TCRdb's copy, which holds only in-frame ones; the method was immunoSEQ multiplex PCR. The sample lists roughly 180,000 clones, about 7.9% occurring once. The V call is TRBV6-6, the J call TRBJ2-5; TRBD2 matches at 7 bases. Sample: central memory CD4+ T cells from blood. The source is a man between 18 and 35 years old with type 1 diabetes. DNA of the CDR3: TGTGCCAGCACCCCTAGCGGACAAGAGACCCAGTACTTC. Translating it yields CASTPSGQETQYF.